These 22 T cell receptor beta chains share one sample of origin, sequenced in a study of OX40 agonist ivuxolimab in advanced cancers. Data came from immunoSEQ multiplex PCR; TCRdb stores just in-frame clones and leaves some out. The sample yields around 64,000 clones, approximately 90% seen once. The source material was CD4+ or CD8+ T cells sorted from blood, sampled in a trial of the OX40 agonist ivuxolimab. The receptors were gathered from an adult with an advanced solid tumor such as melanoma, head and neck, liver or kidney cancer.

The rearrangement uses TRBV5-1 and TRBJ2-7; 8 bases align to TRBD2. The CDR3 sequence is 14 residues long. V was pared by 4 bases and J by 1 base, with 4 bases of the junction left unmatched. Germline values: CDR1 SGHRS, CDR2 YFSETQ. The CDR3: CASSPGGGSYEQYF. CDR3 bases: TGCGCCAGCAGCCCGGGCGGGGGGTCCTACGAGCAGTACTTC.

V is TRBV6-6 and J is TRBJ1-5; the D is unclear. The CDR3 loop spans 12 amino acids. Per the germline V gene, CDR1 is MNHNY and CDR2 is SVGAGI (reference sequence). V was cut by 5 bases and J by 1 base, with 3 bases left in between. CDR3 sequence (DNA): TGTGCCAGCAGTGACAGCAATCAGCCCCAGCATTTT. Its protein is CASSDSNQPQHF.

The rearrangement links TRBV5-1 to TRBJ1-2; D call uncertain. Trimming removed 1 base at V and 6 bases at J, with 13 bases between. The germline V gene encodes CDR1 SGHRS and CDR2 YFSETQ. CDR3 length: 14 residues. The CDR3 DNA sequence: TGCGCCAGCAGCTTGACGGCGCCTAGGGATGGCTACACCTTC. It specifies CASSLTAPRDGYTF.

The CDR3 DNA follows: TGTGCCAGCAGCTTAATCCTAGCTCTCTCCTACAATGAGCAGTTCTTC. It specifies CASSLILALSYNEQFF. The chain has TRBV11-2 and TRBJ2-1; D possibly corresponds to TRBD2 (5 bases). From germline, CDR1 is SGHAT and CDR2 FQNNGV. The germline V and J ends were trimmed by 2 bases and 0 bases, with 11 bases remaining between them. The CDR3 is 16 residues long.

This clone has only a few counts. The chain has TRBV6-5 and TRBJ1-4, with D unresolved. Trimming shortened V by 5 bases and J by 7 bases, and 8 bases separated the two germline ends. CDR1 and CDR2 from the germline V gene are MNHEY and SVGAGI. This CDR3 has 12 amino acids. DNA of the CDR3: TGTGCCAGCAGTGACCCAGGTGAAAAACTGTTTTTT. It specifies CASSDPGEKLFF.

This clone was recorded only once. The chain joins TRBV19 to TRBJ2-3; D ambiguous. The CDR3 runs to 14 residues. CDR1 LNHDA and CDR2 SQIVND come from the germline V gene (reference sequence). Trimming left V 4 bases short and J 3 bases short, with 11 bases between. The DNA for the CDR3 is TGTGCCAGTAGTAGGGGATGGGGTACAGATACGCAGTATTTT. It codes for CASSRGWGTDTQYF.

V is TRBV18 and J is TRBJ1-1; D unresolved. Trimming removed 6 bases at V and 0 bases at J, with 5 bases between. The CDR3 has 12 residues. Per germline, CDR1 KGHSH and CDR2 LQKENI. The CDR3 reads CASSGLNTEAFF. CDR3 DNA: TGTGCCAGCTCCGGTTTGAACACTGAAGCTTTCTTT.

V usage is TRBV12-5 and J usage is TRBJ2-5; 12 nucleotides align to TRBD1. The V and J ends lost 1 base and 7 bases, in that order; junction bases with no gene match: 4. Per the germline V gene, CDR1 is LGHNT and CDR2 is FRNRAP. The CDR3 spans 15 residues. The CDR3 is CASGLGDRGRGTQYF. Here the CDR3 DNA reads TGTGCTAGTGGTTTGGGGGACAGGGGGCGAGGGACCCAGTACTTC. Filled out from reference TRBV12-5 and TRBJ2-5, the complete variable domain reads DARVTQTPRHKVTEMGQEVTMRCQPILGHNTVFWYRQTMMQGLELLAYFRNRAPLDDSGMPKDRFSAEMPDATLATLKIQPSEPRDSAVYFCASGLGDRGRGTQYFGPGTRLLVL.

The chain combines TRBV9 with TRBJ2-7; D ambiguous. Trimming took off 0 bases at V and 3 bases at J, with 13 bases between the two ends. Germline values: CDR1 SGDLS, CDR2 YYNGEE. The CDR3 totals 15 residues. CDR3 sequence (DNA): TGTGCCAGCAGCGTAGGAGGAGAGGCCATCTACGAGCAGTACTTC. Its translation is CASSVGGEAIYEQYF.

This chain uses TRBV7-3 with TRBJ2-7; D might be TRBD1 or TRBD2, each matching 6 bases. V was shortened by 6 bases and J by 3 bases, with 21 bases between the two germline ends. CDR1 and CDR2 (germline): SGHTA, FQGTGA. This CDR3 contains 16 residues. The DNA of the CDR3 is TGTGCCAGCAGTTTGGGGGGCGCAAGGGATCGCTACGAGCAGTACTTC. It encodes CASSLGGARDRYEQYF.

This chain uses TRBV7-9 with TRBJ1-1; D is possibly TRBD1 (6 bases). Germline V gene data show CDR1 as SEHNR and CDR2 as FQNEAQ (reference sequence). The CDR3 extends over 15 amino acids. The V end lost 2 bases, the J end lost 4 bases, and 14 bases lay between the germline ends. The CDR3 loop is CASSLSGGWGTEAFF. The CDR3 region has the DNA TGTGCCAGCAGCTTATCGGGGGGCTGGGGCACTGAAGCTTTCTTT.

V usage is TRBV5-8 and J usage is TRBJ1-3; D ambiguous. Germline V lookup: CDR1 SGHTS, CDR2 YDEGEE. Trimming pared 6 bases from V and 4 bases from J, leaving 8 bases between. This CDR3 region has 12 residues. The CDR3 reads CASTLKGNTIYF. The CDR3 DNA reads as TGTGCCAGCACCCTAAAGGGAAACACCATATATTTT. Filled out from reference TRBV5-8 and TRBJ1-3, the complete variable domain reads EAGVTQSPTHLIKTRGQQATLRCSPISGHTSVYWYQQALGLGLQFLLWYDEGEERNRGNFPPRFSGRQFPNYSSELNVNALELEDSALYLCASTLKGNTIYFGEGSWLTVV.

The gene calls are TRBV15 and TRBJ2-2; 9 bases line up with TRBD2. The CDR3 is 16 amino acids. J lost 1 base, V lost 8 bases, and 8 bases had no gene match. Looked up from germline, CDR1 is LNHNV and CDR2 is YYDKDF (reference sequence). In DNA form, the CDR3 reads TGTGCCACCGGGGAGGGGACTAGCCAGAACACCGGGGAGCTGTTTTTT. Amino acid sequence: CATGEGTSQNTGELFF. Using reference TRBV15 and TRBJ2-2 for the parts outside the CDR3, the full variable domain is DAMVIQNPRYQVTQFGKPVTLSCSQTLNHNVMYWYQQKSSQAPKLLFHYYDKDFNNEADTPDNFQSRRPNTSFCFLDIRSPGLGDTAMYLCATGEGTSQNTGELFFGEGSRLTVL.

The rearrangement joins TRBV13 to TRBJ2-7; 7 bases line up with TRBD2. CDR1 is PRHDT, CDR2 FYEKMQ, per germline (reference sequence). J lost 7 bases, V lost 3 bases, and 3 bases had no gene match. CDR3 length equals 12 residues. The CDR3 region has the DNA TGTGCCAGCAGCTTGCGGGGGAATGAGCAGTACTTC. Translated: CASSLRGNEQYF.

The rearrangement joins TRBV18 to TRBJ1-2, with a weak D call TRBD1 (5 bases). The CDR3 sequence is 15 residues long. CDR1 KGHSH and CDR2 LQKENI come from the germline V gene. Trimming took off 1 base at V and 4 bases at J, with 13 bases between the two ends. CDR3 amino acids: CASSPQWGGGYGYTF. The CDR3 bases are TGTGCCAGCTCACCACAATGGGGGGGTGGCTATGGCTACACCTTC.

The chain employs TRBV28 and TRBJ2-1; D unclear. The CDR3 totals 11 residues. The V gene lost 5 bases and the J gene lost 9 bases, with 8 bases spanning the gap. Germline assignment: CDR1 MDHEN and CDR2 SYDVKM. The CDR3 is CASSTTGEQFF. The CDR3 coding sequence is TGTGCCAGCAGTACGACGGGTGAGCAGTTCTTC.

The chain combines TRBV7-2 with TRBJ2-3, with D possibly called TRBD1 or TRBD2 (5 bases each). Between the trimmed V and J ends, which lost 7 bases and 3 bases, there was a span of 14 bases. This CDR3 has 14 residues. Germline V lookup: CDR1 SGHTA, CDR2 FQGNSA. Written as DNA, the CDR3 is TGTGCCAGCAAGTGGGACCCTATTACAGATACGCAGTATTTT. It is translated as CASKWDPITDTQYF.

The chain has TRBV18 and TRBJ2-6; D is unresolved. This CDR3 contains 14 residues. The V and J ends lost 6 bases and 0 bases respectively, with 6 bases between them. Germline V CDR1 and CDR2: KGHSH, LQKENI. CDR3 sequence: CASSGDSGANVLTF. CDR3 bases: TGTGCCAGCTCTGGGGACTCTGGGGCCAACGTCCTGACTTTC.

The J gene is TRBJ1-3, the V gene TRBV6-5; weak D call: TRBD1 (6 bases). The CDR3 sequence is 15 residues long. V was trimmed by 6 bases and J by 1 base, leaving 13 bases between them. CDR1 is MNHEY and CDR2 is SVGAGI in the germline V gene. The CDR3 DNA is TGTGCCAGCAGGGCAGGGGAACGTTCTGGAAACACCATATATTTT. Translation gives CASRAGERSGNTIYF.

The V and J genes are TRBV18 and TRBJ1-2; D is ambiguous. CDR1 is KGHSH and CDR2 is LQKENI in the germline V gene. The CDR3 loop spans 13 amino acids. Trimming pared 3 bases from V and 6 bases from J, leaving 11 bases between. The chain's CDR3 is CASSPQEGNGYTF. The CDR3 nucleotides are TGTGCCAGCTCACCCCAGGAGGGTAATGGCTACACCTTC.

The chain joins TRBV5-5 to TRBJ2-7; TRBD1 agrees at 7 bases. Trimming cost V 0 bases and J 5 bases; bases outside gene matches: 11. Germline V gene data show CDR1 as SGHKS and CDR2 as YYEKEE (reference sequence). This CDR3 has 16 amino acids. CDR3 sequence: CASSLAGTAPLHEQYF. Written as DNA, the CDR3 is TGTGCCAGCAGCTTGGCCGGGACAGCCCCCCTGCACGAGCAGTACTTC.

The chain uses TRBV10-1 and TRBJ2-5; D is possibly TRBD1 (5 bases). The V end lost 0 bases, the J end lost 2 bases, and 10 bases lay between the germline ends. The CDR3 covers 15 residues. Germline assignment: CDR1 WNHNN and CDR2 SYGVQD (reference sequence). The CDR3 coding sequence is TGCGCCAGCAGTGAGTCCCGTGGGGCGCAAGAGACCCAGTACTTC. Translating it yields CASSESRGAQETQYF.